This is a list of T cell receptor beta chains from one sample in a study of human T cells and chemical hapten exposure. TCRdb re-derived calls from the 5' RACE reads in MiXCR, one entry per CDR3 protein. The sample has tens of thousands of distinct CDR3 sequences; about 15% are singletons. Every receptor here comes from a female donor in good health. Both conserved end residues are part of each CDR3. A D gene is named only where the DNA matches it firmly. Clone size appears in some rows only: once, few, many, or a class for an expanded clone.

clone size: NA; D gene: NA; V gene: TRBV28; J gene: TRBJ2-7; CDR3 protein: CASRDTTPAYSYEQYF; CDR3 DNA: TGTGCCAGCCGGGACACCACCCCGGCCTACTCCTACGAGCAGTACTTC
clone size: few; D gene: NA; V gene: TRBV28; J gene: TRBJ2-7; CDR3 protein: CASSPMGSNPVYEQYF; CDR3 DNA: TGTGCCAGCAGTCCCATGGGGTCAAATCCGGTCTACGAGCAGTACTTC
clone size: few; D gene: NA; V gene: TRBV12-3/TRBV12-4; J gene: TRBJ2-1; CDR3 protein: CASSRSGGGRNEQFF; CDR3 DNA: TGTGCCAGCAGCCGCTCCGGAGGGGGACGTAATGAGCAGTTCTTC
clone size: few; D gene: NA; V gene: TRBV3-1; J gene: TRBJ1-1; CDR3 protein: CASSQGRAGATYRAFF; CDR3 DNA: TGTGCCAGCAGCCAAGGAAGAGCAGGGGCCACCTATAGGGCTTTCTTT
clone size: few; D gene: NA; V gene: TRBV6-5; J gene: TRBJ2-4; CDR3 protein: CASSYFVGTAKNIQYF; CDR3 DNA: TGTGCCAGCAGTTACTTCGTTGGGACAGCCAAAAACATTCAGTACTTC
clone size: NA; D gene: TRBD1; V gene: TRBV9; J gene: TRBJ1-2; CDR3 protein: CASTGQGADRNYGYTF; CDR3 DNA: TGTGCCAGCACCGGACAGGGGGCGGACCGAAACTATGGCTACACCTTC
clone size: few; D gene: TRBD2; V gene: TRBV7-2; J gene: TRBJ2-3; CDR3 protein: CASSLVSGGGTDTQYF; CDR3 DNA: TGTGCCAGCAGCTTAGTTTCCGGCGGGGGGACAGATACGCAGTATTTT
clone size: NA; D gene: NA; V gene: TRBV30; J gene: TRBJ1-1; CDR3 protein: CAWDRIHTEAFF; CDR3 DNA: TGTGCCTGGGACAGGATCCACACTGAAGCTTTCTTT
clone size: many; D gene: TRBD1; V gene: TRBV3-1; J gene: TRBJ1-4; CDR3 protein: CASSRRTGNNEKLFF; CDR3 DNA: TGTGCCAGCAGCCGGCGGACAGGGAATAATGAAAAACTGTTTTTT
clone size: few; D gene: NA; V gene: TRBV18; J gene: TRBJ1-1; CDR3 protein: CASSLSVSNTEAFF; CDR3 DNA: TGTGCCAGCTCACTGAGTGTGTCGAACACTGAAGCTTTCTTT
clone size: NA; D gene: NA; V gene: TRBV10-3; J gene: TRBJ1-4; CDR3 protein: CAISESRGRTREKLFF; CDR3 DNA: TGTGCCATCAGTGAGTCGAGGGGACGGACGAGGGAAAAACTGTTTTTT
clone size: few; D gene: TRBD1; V gene: TRBV6-5; J gene: TRBJ1-3; CDR3 protein: CASSSYGTGTSGNTIYF; CDR3 DNA: TGTGCCAGCAGTAGTTACGGGACAGGGACGAGTGGAAACACCATATATTTT
clone size: few; D gene: NA; V gene: TRBV20-1; J gene: TRBJ1-1; CDR3 protein: CSASFTVNTEAFF; CDR3 DNA: TGCAGTGCTAGTTTTACAGTGAACACTGAAGCTTTCTTT
clone size: few; D gene: NA; V gene: TRBV7-2; J gene: TRBJ1-1; CDR3 protein: CASSLDRAITEAFF; CDR3 DNA: TGTGCCAGCAGCTTAGACAGGGCGATCACTGAAGCTTTCTTT
clone size: NA; D gene: NA; V gene: TRBV14; J gene: TRBJ2-1; CDR3 protein: CASSQDWQGLNEQFF; CDR3 DNA: TGTGCCAGCAGCCAAGACTGGCAGGGCCTCAATGAGCAGTTCTTC
clone size: NA; D gene: TRBD2; V gene: TRBV7-9; J gene: TRBJ2-2; CDR3 protein: CASSPWREGPPTGELFF; CDR3 DNA: TGTGCCAGCAGCCCTTGGCGGGAGGGCCCCCCCACCGGGGAGCTGTTTTTT
clone size: NA; D gene: TRBD1; V gene: TRBV6-2/TRBV6-3; J gene: TRBJ1-1; CDR3 protein: CASRQTGKAFF; CDR3 DNA: TGTGCCAGCAGACAGACAGGGAAGGCTTTCTTT
clone size: few; D gene: NA; V gene: TRBV3-1; J gene: TRBJ2-6; CDR3 protein: CASSQGGTNSGANVLTF; CDR3 DNA: TGTGCCAGCAGCCAGGGGGGGACAAACTCTGGGGCCAACGTCCTGACTTTC
clone size: NA; D gene: NA; V gene: TRBV6-6; J gene: TRBJ1-2; CDR3 protein: CASSSDPNYGYTF; CDR3 DNA: TGTGCCAGCAGTTCCGACCCTAACTATGGCTACACCTTC
clone size: NA; D gene: TRBD1; V gene: TRBV3-1; J gene: TRBJ1-2; CDR3 protein: CASSHNRGPDYTF; CDR3 DNA: TGTGCCAGCAGCCATAACAGGGGGCCTGACTACACCTTC
clone size: few; D gene: NA; V gene: TRBV29-1; J gene: TRBJ2-5; CDR3 protein: CSAGTAQETQYF; CDR3 DNA: TGCAGCGCCGGGACCGCTCAAGAGACCCAGTACTTC
clone size: few; D gene: TRBD1; V gene: TRBV7-2; J gene: TRBJ2-2; CDR3 protein: CASSFDRVNTGELFF; CDR3 DNA: TGTGCCAGCAGCTTCGACAGGGTTAACACCGGGGAGCTGTTTTTT
clone size: few; D gene: NA; V gene: TRBV3-1; J gene: TRBJ2-1; CDR3 protein: CASSQDRLLNEQFF; CDR3 DNA: TGTGCCAGCAGCCAAGATCGCCTCCTGAATGAGCAGTTCTTC